This T cell receptor (beta chain) was retrieved from a study of cytomegalovirus exposure and HLA in healthy donors. About the research overall: The roughly 100 million unique TCR beta sequences, from about 190 million T cells, were found by an earlier analysis.

V was clipped by 4 bases and J by 2 bases, with 16 bases between them. CDR1 SGHRS and CDR2 YFSETQ come from the germline V gene. There are 15 residues in the CDR3. Broader study findings: In vitro checks showed that a few CMV-associated chains really do target CMV antigens. Previously analyzed data showed that most TCR beta V segments were productive at a frequency of about 90% or about 30%.

Primers: 60 Vbeta forward and 13 Jbeta reverse. Assay used: immunoSEQ multiplex PCR; TCRdb lists only in-frame clones, some missing. The profile shows roughly 100,000 clones, around 77% of them singletons. On this clone itself: No antigen is known for it.

V gene TRBV5-1 combines with J gene TRBJ2-7; perhaps TRBD1 as D (5 bases). Specimen: PBMCs. The clonotype was recovered from a female donor in good health and CMV-seronegative. For the CDR3, the DNA is TGCGCCAGCAGCCCAACAGGCGACCCCACCTACGAGCAGTACTTC. Its protein product is CASSPTGDPTYEQYF. The entire variable domain, with the rest obtained from reference TRBV5-1 and TRBJ2-7, is as follows: KAGVTQTPRYLIKTRGQQVTLSCSPISGHRSVSWYQQTPGQGLQFLFEYFSETQRNKGNFPGRFSGRQFSNSRSEMNVSTLELGDSALYLCASSPTGDPTYEQYFGPGTRLTVT.